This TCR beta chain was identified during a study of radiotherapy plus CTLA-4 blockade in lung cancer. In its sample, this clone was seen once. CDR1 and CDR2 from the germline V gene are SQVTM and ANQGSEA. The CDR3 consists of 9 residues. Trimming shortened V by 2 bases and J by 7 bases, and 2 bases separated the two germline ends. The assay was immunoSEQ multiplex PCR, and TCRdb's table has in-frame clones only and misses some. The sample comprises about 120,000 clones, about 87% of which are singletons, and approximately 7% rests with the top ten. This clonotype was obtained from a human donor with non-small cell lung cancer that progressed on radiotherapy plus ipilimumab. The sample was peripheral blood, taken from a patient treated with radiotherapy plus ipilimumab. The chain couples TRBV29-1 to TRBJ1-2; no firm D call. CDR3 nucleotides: TGCAGCGTTGAATCTGGCTACACCTTC. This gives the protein CSVESGYTF.